The 17 T cell receptor beta chains in this list originate from one sample, sequenced in a study of lymphopenia after photon versus proton radiotherapy. Profiling relied on immunoSEQ multiplex PCR, and the TCRdb table lists in-frame clones only, not all of them. Of about 50,000 clones in the sample, about 92% were seen once. Sample: peripheral blood, taken from a patient treated with photon-based radiotherapy. The receptors shown here come from a woman between 40 and 50 years old with cholangiocarcinoma.

The V and J genes are TRBV18 and TRBJ2-7; no clear D gene. Germline loops: CDR1 KGHSH, CDR2 LQKENI. The CDR3 extends over 12 amino acids. V was pared by 3 bases and J by 2 bases, with 5 bases between. The CDR3 nucleotides are TGTGCCAGCTCACCGGAGCCCTACGAGCAGTACTTC. This codes for CASSPEPYEQYF.

The V call is TRBV5-1, the J call TRBJ1-1; D unclear. Germline loops: CDR1 SGHRS, CDR2 YFSETQ. V lost 2 bases, J lost 2 bases, and 10 bases lay in between. The CDR3 contains 14 residues. CDR3 coding DNA: TGCGCCAGCAGCTTAATAGGAGGAAACACTGAAGCTTTCTTT. Translated: CASSLIGGNTEAFF.

V usage is TRBV27 and J usage is TRBJ2-7; D is uncertain. Germline V gene lookup returns CDR1 MNHEY and CDR2 SMNVEV (reference sequence). V lost 3 bases and J lost 3, with 9 bases in between. This CDR3 has 13 residues. CDR3 coding DNA: TGTGCCAGCAGTTTCGTCAGAAACTACGAGCAGTACTTC. This gives the protein CASSFVRNYEQYF.

The chain employs TRBV9 and TRBJ2-1; D is perhaps TRBD1 or TRBD2 (5 bases each). The CDR3 totals 16 residues. V gave up 0 bases and J gave up 0 bases, with 10 bases separating them. CDR1 is SGDLS, CDR2 YYNGEE, per germline. The CDR3 nucleotides are TGTGCCAGCAGCGTAGGTGGGGGAAGCTCCTACAATGAGCAGTTCTTC. Translation: CASSVGGGSSYNEQFF.

J is TRBJ1-2 and V is TRBV28; D possibly corresponds to TRBD1 (6 bases). The CDR3 runs to 14 residues. In germline, CDR1 is MDHEN, CDR2 SYDVKM. The V end was cut by 7 bases, the J end by 4 bases, with 16 bases between. The CDR3, as DNA: TGTGCCAGCACCGAAACCCCAGGGGCCTATGGCTACACCTTC. Translated, it gives CASTETPGAYGYTF.

The chain recombines TRBV11-2 with TRBJ2-1; no reliable D call. The CDR3 has 13 amino acids. The germline V gene has CDR1 SGHAT and CDR2 FQNNGV. Trimming stripped 5 bases from V and 6 bases from J, with 11 bases between. CDR3 sequence (DNA): TGTGCCAGCAGCGGGGTACTGGTCAATGAGCAGTTCTTC. This sequence encodes CASSGVLVNEQFF.

This chain uses TRBV18 with TRBJ1-2; the D is unclear. Trimming cost V 4 bases and J 4 bases, with 10 bases left between them. The CDR3 extends over 13 amino acids. From germline, CDR1 is KGHSH and CDR2 LQKENI. The CDR3 nucleotides are TGTGCCAGCTCACGAACAGAAACCTATGGCTACACCTTC. This translates into CASSRTETYGYTF.

This clone came up a few times. The chain recombines TRBV9 with TRBJ2-2; perhaps TRBD2 as D (6 bases). The CDR3 is 15 residues long. Germline V lookup: CDR1 SGDLS, CDR2 YYNGEE. Trimming removed 3 bases at V and 0 bases at J, with 9 bases between. CDR3 residues: CASSGGTANTGELFF. CDR3 DNA: TGTGCCAGCAGCGGAGGGACTGCGAACACCGGGGAGCTGTTTTTT.

The CDR3 loop is CAWRGQMNTEAFF. The CDR3 DNA follows: TGTGCCTGGAGGGGACAGATGAACACTGAAGCTTTCTTT. This rearrangement joins TRBV30 to TRBJ1-1; 7 nucleotides align to TRBD1. Per germline, CDR1 GTSNPN and CDR2 SVGIG (reference sequence). The CDR3 covers 13 residues. V trimming: 3 bases; J trimming: 0 bases; junction bases outside the gene matches: 1.

The chain couples TRBV25-1 to TRBJ1-2; 7 positions agree with TRBD1. CDR3 length: 15 residues. V was pared by 3 bases and J by 4 bases, with 8 bases of the junction left unmatched. Germline values: CDR1 MGHDK, CDR2 SYGVNS. The CDR3 reads CASSDPGTAFYGYTF. CDR3 DNA: TGTGCCAGCAGTGACCCTGGGACAGCCTTCTATGGCTACACCTTC.

The V call is TRBV7-2, the J call TRBJ1-2; D perhaps matches TRBD1 (5 bases). The CDR3 has 11 residues. Trimming shortened V by 3 bases and J by 8 bases, and 7 bases separated the two germline ends. The germline V gene encodes CDR1 SGHTA and CDR2 FQGNSA. The CDR3 sequence: CASSFREGYTF. DNA for the CDR3: TGTGCCAGCAGCTTCAGGGAAGGCTACACCTTC.

V and J are TRBV27 and TRBJ1-1; no definite D call. V was clipped by 2 bases and J by 4 bases, with 11 bases between them. Germline CDR1 reads MNHEY; CDR2 reads SMNVEV (reference sequence). CDR3 length: 14 amino acids. CDR3 sequence: CASSLAASGTEAFF. The CDR3 DNA sequence: TGTGCCAGCAGTTTAGCGGCTAGCGGCACTGAAGCTTTCTTT.

The chain combines TRBV6-5 with TRBJ2-7; 10 bases align to TRBD2. The CDR3 length is 15 residues. With V trimmed by 0 bases and J by 2 bases, 1 base remained unmatched. CDR1 MNHEY and CDR2 SVGAGI come from the germline V gene. The CDR3 protein is CASSYSLAGAYEQYF. CDR3 nucleotide sequence: TGTGCCAGCAGTTACTCGCTAGCGGGAGCCTACGAGCAGTACTTC.

The chain joins TRBV14 to TRBJ2-6; D unresolved. V gave up 3 bases and J gave up 10 bases, with 10 bases separating them. The CDR3 loop spans 13 amino acids. Germline V gene data show CDR1 as SGHDN and CDR2 as FVKESK. CDR3: CASSHGPGNVLTF. The CDR3 region has the DNA TGTGCCAGCAGCCACGGACCCGGGAACGTCCTGACTTTC.

V gene TRBV7-9 combines with J gene TRBJ2-7, with TRBD2 identical over 12 bases. Trimming cost V 2 bases and J 5 bases; bases outside gene matches: 1. Per germline, CDR1 SEHNR and CDR2 FQNEAQ (reference sequence). The CDR3 contains 14 residues. For the CDR3, the DNA is TGTGCCAGCAGCTTACCTAGCGGGGGGGACGAGCAGTACTTC. This codes for CASSLPSGGDEQYF.

In this sample, this clone turned up once. The chain carries TRBV2 and TRBJ2-3; TRBD2 matches at 10 bases. The CDR3 runs 15 residues. Trimming at V came to 3 bases and at J to 3 bases, leaving 3 bases not matched to a gene. Looked up from germline, CDR1 is SNHLY and CDR2 is FYNNEI. CDR3 DNA sequence: TGTGCCAGCAGTGATCTAGCGGGGGCAACAGATACGCAGTATTTT. Protein: CASSDLAGATDTQYF. The variable domain in full, with the rest retrieved from reference TRBV2 and TRBJ2-3, is EPEVTQTPSHQVTQMGQEVILRCVPISNHLYFYWYRQILGQKVEFLVSFYNNEISEKSEIFDDQFSVERPDGSNFTLKIRSTKLEDSAMYFCASSDLAGATDTQYFGPGTRLTVL.

Only a few counts were recorded for this clone. This rearrangement joins TRBV6-5 to TRBJ1-2; no reliable D call. Germline V gene sequence: CDR1 MNHEY, CDR2 SVGAGI. V lost 3 bases, J lost 8 bases, and 7 bases lay in between. This CDR3 is 11 amino acids long. The CDR3 nucleotides are TGTGCCAGCAGTTATGGGTACGGCTACACCTTC. Amino acids: CASSYGYGYTF.